This T cell receptor (beta chain) was sequenced for a study of blood T cells in healthy people across ages. Study results and limitations: Long-lived and aged donors differed, with more naive CD4+ cells and higher diversity in the long-lived. Per-million-T-cell TCR beta diversity fell roughly linearly with age.

Germline lookup yields CDR1 SGHDN and CDR2 FVKESK. The ends lost 4 bases at V and 2 bases at J; junction bases unmatched: 6. This CDR3 has 15 amino acids. A sample-barcoded 5' primer and a J-beta primer mix were used in a second PCR of roughly 7 to 11 cycles. Each cDNA molecule carried a tag from a template-switch adaptor that contained 12 random nucleotides. From each sample, at least 3 million paired-end reads containing CDR3 were obtained. MiXCR was run by TCRdb on the 5' RACE reads, yielding one entry per CDR3 protein. The table lists about a million distinct CDR3 sequences, more than 30% of them singletons. This clonotype came up a few times. Its antigen remains unknown.

The receptor was derived from a man in his late teens or twenties in good health. The rearrangement links TRBV14 to TRBJ2-3; 7 bases fit TRBD1. Input material: blood. The CDR3 protein is CASSPFEGATDTQYF. As DNA, the CDR3 is TGTGCCAGCAGCCCCTTTGAGGGGGCCACAGATACGCAGTATTTT.